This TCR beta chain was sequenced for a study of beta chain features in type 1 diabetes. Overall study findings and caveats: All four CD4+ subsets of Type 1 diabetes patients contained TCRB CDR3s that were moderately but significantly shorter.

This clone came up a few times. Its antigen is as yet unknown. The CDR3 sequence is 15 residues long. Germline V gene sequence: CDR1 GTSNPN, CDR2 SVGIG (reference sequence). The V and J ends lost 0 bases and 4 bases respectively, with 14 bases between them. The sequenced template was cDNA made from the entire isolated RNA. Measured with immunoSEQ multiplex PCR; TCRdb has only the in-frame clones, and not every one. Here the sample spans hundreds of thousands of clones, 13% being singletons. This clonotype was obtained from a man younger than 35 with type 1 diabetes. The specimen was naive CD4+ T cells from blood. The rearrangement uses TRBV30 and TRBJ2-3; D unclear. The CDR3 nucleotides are TGTGCCTGGAGTGTAGCCCGACCCCGCTCAGATACGCAGTATTTT. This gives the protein CAWSVARPRSDTQYF.